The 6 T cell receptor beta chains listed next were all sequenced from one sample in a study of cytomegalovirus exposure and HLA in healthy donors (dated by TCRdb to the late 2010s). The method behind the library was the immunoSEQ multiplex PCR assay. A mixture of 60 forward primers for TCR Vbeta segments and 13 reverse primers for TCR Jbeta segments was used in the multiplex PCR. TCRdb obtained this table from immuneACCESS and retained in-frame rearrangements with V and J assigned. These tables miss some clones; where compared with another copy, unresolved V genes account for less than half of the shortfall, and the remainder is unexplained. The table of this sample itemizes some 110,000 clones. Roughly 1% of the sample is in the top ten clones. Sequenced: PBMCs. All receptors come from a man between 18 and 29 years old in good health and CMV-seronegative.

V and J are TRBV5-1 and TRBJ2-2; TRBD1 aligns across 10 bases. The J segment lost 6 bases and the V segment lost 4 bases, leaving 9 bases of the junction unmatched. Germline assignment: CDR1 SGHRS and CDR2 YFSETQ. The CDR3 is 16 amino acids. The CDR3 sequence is CASSGGTGVMSGELFF. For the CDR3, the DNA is TGCGCCAGCAGCGGGGGGACAGGGGTAATGTCCGGGGAGCTGTTTTTT. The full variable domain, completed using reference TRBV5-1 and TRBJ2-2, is KAGVTQTPRYLIKTRGQQVTLSCSPISGHRSVSWYQQTPGQGLQFLFEYFSETQRNKGNFPGRFSGRQFSNSRSEMNVSTLELGDSALYLCASSGGTGVMSGELFFGEGSRLTVL.

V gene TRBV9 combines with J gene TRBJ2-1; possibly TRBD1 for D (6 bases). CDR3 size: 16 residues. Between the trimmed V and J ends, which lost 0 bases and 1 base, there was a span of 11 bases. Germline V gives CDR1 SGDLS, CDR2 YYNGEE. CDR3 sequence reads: CASSVELGASYNEQFF. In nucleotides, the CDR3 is TGTGCCAGCAGCGTAGAACTGGGGGCTTCCTACAATGAGCAGTTCTTC.

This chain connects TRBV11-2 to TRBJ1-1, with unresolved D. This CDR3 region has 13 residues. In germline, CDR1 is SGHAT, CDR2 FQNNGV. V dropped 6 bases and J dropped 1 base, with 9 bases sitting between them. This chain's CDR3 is CASSLRQNTEAFF. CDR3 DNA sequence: TGTGCCAGCAGTTTGCGGCAGAACACTGAAGCTTTCTTT.

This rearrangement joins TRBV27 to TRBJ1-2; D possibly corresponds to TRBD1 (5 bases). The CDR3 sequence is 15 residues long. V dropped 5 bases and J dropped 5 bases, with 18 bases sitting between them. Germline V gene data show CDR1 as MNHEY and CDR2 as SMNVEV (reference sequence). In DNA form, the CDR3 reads TGTGCCAGCAGTCCCCCGGGCGGGGGAAGATATGGCTACACCTTC. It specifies CASSPPGGGRYGYTF.

CDR3: CASSALGSASYEQYF. The CDR3 coding sequence is TGTGCCAGCAGCGCCCTGGGTAGCGCCTCTTACGAGCAGTACTTC. J is TRBJ2-7 and V is TRBV9; D might be TRBD2 (5 bases). V dropped 3 bases and J dropped 4 bases, with 17 bases sitting between them. CDR3 length: 15 residues. CDR1 is SGDLS and CDR2 is YYNGEE in the germline V gene.

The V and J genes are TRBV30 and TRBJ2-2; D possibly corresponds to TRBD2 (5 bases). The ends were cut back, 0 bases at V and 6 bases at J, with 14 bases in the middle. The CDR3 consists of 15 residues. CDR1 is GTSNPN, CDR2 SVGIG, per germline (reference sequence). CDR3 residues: CAWSVLLGSAGELFF. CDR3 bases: TGTGCCTGGAGTGTACTTTTAGGGAGCGCCGGGGAGCTGTTTTTT.